These 21 T cell receptor beta chains were all obtained from the same sample, sequenced in a study of T cell responses to AZD1222 COVID-19 vaccine. Produced via immunoSEQ multiplex PCR; TCRdb's table is partial and in-frame only. The sample yields 110,000 or so clones, approximately 90% seen once. The input for sequencing was peripheral blood, taken on day 0 of AZD1222 vaccination. The receptors were sampled from an adult in good health.

The J gene is TRBJ1-3, the V gene TRBV5-1; D not certain. The CDR3 totals 15 residues. From germline, CDR1 is SGHRS and CDR2 YFSETQ. Trimming removed 6 bases at V and 0 bases at J, with 13 bases between. As DNA, the CDR3 is TGCGCCAGCAAGCCAGACGCAGGCTCTGGAAACACCATATATTTT. Translating it yields CASKPDAGSGNTIYF.

The chain has TRBV7-2 and TRBJ1-6, with a possible D match to TRBD1 (6 bases). Per the germline V gene, CDR1 is SGHTA and CDR2 is FQGNSA. The ends were cut back, 2 bases at V and 10 bases at J, with 12 bases in the middle. The CDR3 is 14 residues long. CDR3 DNA: TGTGCCAGCAGCTTATCACCAGGGGTATCACCCCTCCACTTT. Its translation: CASSLSPGVSPLHF.

This chain uses TRBV4-2 with TRBJ2-2; D is unclear. CDR1 and CDR2 (germline): LGHNA, YNFKEQ. The length of the CDR3 is 12 residues. V lost 1 base and J 4 bases, leaving 1 base between the germline ends. Here the CDR3 reads CASSQATGELFF. Written as DNA, the CDR3 is TGTGCCAGCAGCCAAGCCACCGGGGAGCTGTTTTTT.

This chain links TRBV4-2 with TRBJ1-2; 7 nucleotides align to TRBD1. The CDR3 extends over 14 amino acids. Trimming removed 0 bases from V and 5 bases from J; junction bases left unmatched: 3. Germline-derived CDR1 and CDR2 are LGHNA and YNFKEQ. CDR3 amino acids: CASSQETGTYGYTF. CDR3 sequence (DNA): TGTGCCAGCAGCCAAGAGACAGGGACTTATGGCTACACCTTC.

The rearrangement uses TRBV10-2 and TRBJ1-3, with D perhaps matching TRBD1 (5 bases). The germline V gene has CDR1 WSHSY and CDR2 SAAADI. The germline V and J ends were trimmed by 6 bases and 2 bases, with 5 bases remaining between them. The CDR3 runs 12 residues. CDR3 loop: CASRGAGNTIYF. The DNA for the CDR3 is TGCGCCAGCAGGGGGGCTGGAAACACCATATATTTT.

The chain carries TRBV7-3 and TRBJ2-3; D assignment may be TRBD1 or TRBD2 (5 bases each). V gave up 2 bases and J gave up 0 bases, with 6 bases separating them. Germline V lookup: CDR1 SGHTA, CDR2 FQGTGA. This CDR3 is built from 14 residues. Here the CDR3 reads CASSLGTSTDTQYF. The CDR3 DNA is TGTGCCAGCAGCTTAGGGACGAGCACAGATACGCAGTATTTT.

This chain connects TRBV5-1 to TRBJ1-2, with 9 bases lining up with TRBD1. Germline V gives CDR1 SGHRS, CDR2 YFSETQ. Germline trimming cut 0 bases from V and 5 bases from J; bases unmatched to any gene: 2. The length of the CDR3 is 14 residues. CDR3 residues: CASSLGGQGYGYTF. In DNA, the CDR3 is TGCGCCAGCAGCTTGGGAGGACAGGGGTATGGCTACACCTTC.

In this sample, this clone turned up once. The genes are TRBV2 and TRBJ1-1, with no clear D. This CDR3 is built from 14 residues. Germline values: CDR1 SNHLY, CDR2 FYNNEI. Trimming left V 0 bases short and J 7 bases short, with 12 bases between. CDR3 nucleotide sequence: TGTGCCAGCAGTGAAGCGGGCAGACAACTTGAAGCTTTCTTT. Its protein product is CASSEAGRQLEAFF.

The rearrangement joins TRBV6-5 to TRBJ1-3; D gene ambiguous. With 7 bases removed from V and 0 bases from J, the gap between germline ends came to 13 bases. The CDR3 runs to 15 residues. The V gene's germline CDR1 is MNHEY and CDR2 SVGAGI. In nucleotides, the CDR3 is TGTGCCAGCATAGGCAGCCTCAGCTCTGGAAACACCATATATTTT. Amino acids: CASIGSLSSGNTIYF.

This clone was found once. The chain couples TRBV7-2 to TRBJ2-7, with 10 bases matching TRBD2. The CDR3 runs to 14 residues. The ends lost 6 bases at V and 1 base at J; junction bases unmatched: 3. Per the germline V gene, CDR1 is SGHTA and CDR2 is FQGNSA. CDR3 residues: CASRLTSGSYEQYF. CDR3 sequence (DNA): TGTGCCAGCAGATTGACTAGCGGGTCCTACGAGCAGTACTTC.

This chain connects TRBV6-5 to TRBJ1-2; TRBD1 is a possible D gene (6 bases). The CDR3 consists of 15 residues. V was trimmed by 7 bases and J by 4 bases, leaving 19 bases between them. Germline lookup yields CDR1 MNHEY and CDR2 SVGAGI. CDR3 bases: TGTGCCAGCACCCTAGACAGGTTGACTACCTATGGCTACACCTTC. The encoded protein is CASTLDRLTTYGYTF.

The chain employs TRBV6-2 or TRBV6-3 and TRBJ1-3; D gene unclear. Trimming took off 2 bases at V and 0 bases at J, with 14 bases between the two ends. CDR1 and CDR2 from the germline V gene are MNHEY and SVGEGT. CDR3 length: 17 residues. DNA of the CDR3: TGTGCCAGCAGTTACGTTTCGGGCAGACGCTCTGGAAACACCATATATTTT. As protein: CASSYVSGRRSGNTIYF.

This sequence joins TRBV7-6 and TRBJ2-5; 10 bases are a match to TRBD2. V was pared by 1 base and J by 4 bases, with 9 bases of the junction left unmatched. CDR1 and CDR2 (germline): SGHVS, FNYEAQ. The CDR3 length is 17 residues. The CDR3 DNA follows: TGTGCCAGCAGCTTAGGTGCTAGCGGGGGTTACGGAGAGACCCAGTACTTC. Translated, it gives CASSLGASGGYGETQYF.

The chain couples TRBV29-1 to TRBJ2-2; maybe TRBD1 (6 bases). Trimming stripped 7 bases from V and 3 bases from J, with 12 bases between. Germline assignment: CDR1 SQVTM and CDR2 ANQGSEA. CDR3 length: 13 amino acids. The CDR3 nucleotides are TGCAGCGCCGGACAGAGATACACCGGGGAGCTGTTTTTT. Amino acid sequence: CSAGQRYTGELFF.

The chain has TRBV6-5 and TRBJ2-5, with 12 bases identical to TRBD2. Trimming at V came to 4 bases and at J to 5 bases, leaving 5 bases not matched to a gene. CDR1 and CDR2 from the germline V gene are MNHEY and SVGAGI. The CDR3 sequence is 15 residues long. Here the CDR3 reads CASSSLAGGQETQYF. The CDR3 DNA is TGTGCCAGCAGTTCGCTAGCGGGGGGGCAGGAGACCCAGTACTTC.

This chain links TRBV20-1 with TRBJ2-6; 7 bases match TRBD1. The CDR3 length is 19 residues. J lost 7 bases, V lost 3 bases, and 21 bases had no gene match. Germline V lookup: CDR1 DFQATT, CDR2 SNEGSKA (reference sequence). The CDR3 nucleotides read TGCAGTGCTAGTGACCCGACAGGGAGCATTATTAAGGGAGCCAACGTCCTGACTTTC. This translates into CSASDPTGSIIKGANVLTF.

This chain connects TRBV5-6 to TRBJ1-1, with D possibly matching TRBD1 (5 bases). CDR3 length equals 13 residues. V was cut by 4 bases and J by 1 base, with 8 bases left in between. Germline V gene lookup returns CDR1 SGHDT and CDR2 YYEEEE. CDR3 coding DNA: TGTGCCAGCAGCCAGACAGCGAACACTGAAGCTTTCTTT. Protein product: CASSQTANTEAFF.

This clone was detected only a few times. The chain is built from TRBV7-9 and TRBJ1-2; maybe TRBD1 (5 bases). Germline V gene data show CDR1 as SEHNR and CDR2 as FQNEAQ (reference sequence). The CDR3 loop spans 12 amino acids. Trimming shortened V by 1 base and J by 9 bases, and 9 bases separated the two germline ends. Here the CDR3 reads CASSLGQGSYTF. CDR3 nucleotides: TGTGCCAGCAGCTTAGGGCAGGGAAGCTACACCTTC.

The chain joins TRBV7-3 to TRBJ2-5; the D is unclear. V was trimmed by 5 bases and J by 7 bases, leaving 11 bases between them. CDR1 and CDR2 (germline): SGHTA, FQGTGA. The CDR3 runs 12 residues. CDR3 DNA: TGTGCCAGCAGCGCTACCCCGGGGACCCAGTACTTC. Translation: CASSATPGTQYF.

The chain has TRBV7-2 and TRBJ1-5; D is uncertain. V was cut by 5 bases and J by 6 bases, with 11 bases left in between. Germline CDR1 reads SGHTA; CDR2 reads FQGNSA. The CDR3 is made up of 13 amino acids. The DNA for the CDR3 is TGTGCCAGCAGCCCCCGCGGGCGTCAGCCCCAGCATTTT. This sequence encodes CASSPRGRQPQHF.

For this clone: Other DNA variants within this sample encode the same CDR3. This rearrangement joins TRBV6-5 to TRBJ2-5; the D gene is possibly TRBD2 (6 bases). This CDR3 comprises 12 residues. V gave up 2 bases and J gave up 5 bases, with 6 bases separating them. Germline CDR1 MNHEY, CDR2 SVGAGI. The chain's CDR3 is CASSYGGETQYF. CDR3 DNA sequence: TGTGCCAGCAGTTACGGAGGGGAGACCCAGTACTTC.